These T cell receptor beta chains were read from a single sample in a study of shared clonotypes between healthy human individuals. Only in-frame clones appear in the TCRdb table, and some are missing; sequencing was by immunoSEQ multiplex PCR. The sample includes about 380,000 clones, 90% to 98% of them seen just once. Sequenced material: memory CD8+ T cells sorted from blood. Every receptor here comes from a man aged 25-45 years in good health. CDR3s include the opening cysteine and the closing phenylalanine or tryptophan. The D gene is left open where the match is weak. The size entry is marked missing in some rows and otherwise reads once, few, many or a size class.

abundance,d_gene,j_gene,v_gene,CDR3aa,CDR3nt
NA,NA,TRBJ1-1,TRBV30,CAWKPFQGQNTEAFF,TGTGCCTGGAAACCCTTTCAGGGCCAGAACACTGAAGCTTTCTTT
NA,NA,TRBJ2-7,TRBV10-2,CASSQALPYEQYF,TGCGCCAGCAGTCAGGCACTTCCCTACGAGCAGTACTTC
NA,TRBD2,TRBJ2-7,TRBV10-2,CASSRVAGALEQYF,TGCGCCAGCTCTAGGGTAGCGGGAGCTCTCGAGCAGTACTTC
once,NA,TRBJ2-5,TRBV7-9,CASSDQETQYF,TGTGCCAGCAGCGATCAAGAGACCCAGTACTTC
NA,NA,TRBJ2-1,TRBV6-6,CASTGYLGSYNEQFF,TGTGCCAGCACCGGTTACCTCGGCTCCTACAATGAGCAGTTCTTC
NA,NA,TRBJ2-5,TRBV6-1,CASSWRTLYQETQYF,TGTGCCAGCAGTTGGAGGACCTTGTACCAAGAGACCCAGTACTTC
NA,NA,TRBJ2-5,TRBV4-1,CASSQEGYVGETQYF,TGCGCCAGCAGCCAAGAGGGGTATGTGGGGGAGACCCAGTACTTC
NA,NA,TRBJ1-5,TRBV19,CASSEWVDSNQPQHF,TGTGCCAGTAGTGAGTGGGTTGATAGCAATCAGCCCCAGCATTTT
NA,TRBD2,TRBJ2-3,TRBV4-1,CASSPHTGGGSTDTQYF,TGCGCCAGCAGCCCCCACACGGGAGGCGGTAGCACAGATACGCAGTATTTT
NA,TRBD2,TRBJ2-3,TRBV29-1,CSVSPSGSLNTQYF,TGCAGCGTTTCGCCTAGCGGGAGTTTGAATACGCAGTATTTT
NA,NA,TRBJ2-5,TRBV30,CAWSVPRGGGETQYF,TGTGCCTGGAGTGTTCCCAGGGGCGGTGGAGAGACCCAGTACTTC
NA,TRBD1,TRBJ2-7,TRBV19,CASSTTTGGTYEQYF,TGTGCCAGTAGTACTACGACAGGGGGAACCTACGAGCAGTACTTC
NA,NA,TRBJ1-2,TRBV30,CAWSDTVTGRYGYTF,TGTGCCTGGAGCGACACAGTCACAGGACGTTATGGCTACACCTTC
NA,NA,TRBJ1-2,TRBV7-9,CASSLESGFNYGYTF,TGTGCCAGCAGCTTAGAATCCGGGTTCAACTATGGCTACACCTTC
NA,TRBD1,TRBJ1-4,TRBV6-6,CASTLRQGLPQKLFF,TGTGCCAGCACCCTTCGACAGGGGCTCCCCCAAAAACTGTTTTTT